Below are 29 T cell receptor beta chains sequenced from a single sample in a study of cytomegalovirus exposure and HLA in healthy donors. PCR involved 60 Vbeta and 13 Jbeta primers. Sequencing was performed with immunoSEQ multiplex PCR; in TCRdb, only in-frame clones are kept and a portion is missing. The sample lists some 140,000 clones, approximately 90% occurring once. Sequenced: PBMCs. Receptors were obtained from a woman aged 25 to 39 in good health and CMV-seronegative.

V and J are TRBV14 and TRBJ2-7; TRBD2 matches at 10 bases. The CDR3 loop spans 17 amino acids. The germline V gene encodes CDR1 SGHDN and CDR2 FVKESK. Trimming cost V 2 bases and J 2 bases; bases outside gene matches: 9. CDR3 in DNA: TGTGCCAGCAGCCAACCTTTCGGGACTAGCGTTCCCTACGAGCAGTACTTC. Translated: CASSQPFGTSVPYEQYF.

This CDR3 reads CASSLGTAYNSPLHF. The CDR3 coding sequence is TGCGCCAGCAGCCTAGGGACAGCCTATAATTCACCCCTCCACTTT. The chain combines TRBV5-1 with TRBJ1-6, with 7 bases fitting TRBD1. The CDR3 runs 15 residues. Germline V gene sequence: CDR1 SGHRS, CDR2 YFSETQ. V lost 4 bases to trimming and J lost 2 bases; unmatched junction nucleotides: 3.

The V and J genes are TRBV7-9 and TRBJ2-4, with TRBD2 as a possible D gene (6 bases). V lost 1 base, J lost 3 bases, and 10 bases lay in between. Germline lookup yields CDR1 SEHNR and CDR2 FQNEAQ (reference sequence). The CDR3 is made up of 15 amino acids. CDR3 nucleotides: TGTGCCAGCAGCTTAGAGTGGGGAGGCAAAAACATTCAGTACTTC. This encodes CASSLEWGGKNIQYF.

The J gene is TRBJ1-1, the V gene TRBV29-1; 8 bases are shared with TRBD1. With 2 bases clipped from V and 4 bases from J, the junction kept 12 bases outside the gene matches. Germline lookup yields CDR1 SQVTM and CDR2 ANQGSEA. There are 16 residues in the CDR3. CDR3: CSVENGDRFRGTEAFF. CDR3 bases: TGCAGCGTTGAAAATGGGGACAGGTTTAGAGGCACTGAAGCTTTCTTT.

The chain has TRBV15 and TRBJ2-2; 15 bases are a match to TRBD2. CDR3 length: 17 amino acids. Germline values: CDR1 LNHNV, CDR2 YYDKDF (reference sequence). Trimming took 1 base from V and 7 from J; bases not matched to a gene: 4. The CDR3 sequence is CATSRGGLAGGVGELFF. The CDR3 bases are TGTGCCACCAGCAGAGGGGGACTAGCGGGAGGTGTCGGGGAGCTGTTTTTT. The entire variable domain, with the rest obtained from reference TRBV15 and TRBJ2-2, is as follows: DAMVIQNPRYQVTQFGKPVTLSCSQTLNHNVMYWYQQKSSQAPKLLFHYYDKDFNNEADTPDNFQSRRPNTSFCFLDIRSPGLGDTAMYLCATSRGGLAGGVGELFFGEGSRLTVL.

CDR3 residues: CSATRGGTQYF. CDR3 in DNA: TGCAGTGCCACACGAGGAGGTACGCAGTATTTT. The V gene is TRBV20-1, the J gene TRBJ2-3, with D possibly being TRBD2 (5 bases). Trimming stripped 6 bases from V and 8 bases from J, with 12 bases between. The CDR3 is 11 amino acids. Per germline, CDR1 DFQATT and CDR2 SNEGSKA (reference sequence).

The CDR3 here is CASSLGGSGGSGYTF. CDR3 sequence (DNA): TGTGCCAGCAGTTTAGGCGGCAGTGGAGGAAGTGGCTACACCTTC. The chain has TRBV28 and TRBJ1-2, with D unresolved. Trimming took 2 bases from V and 7 from J, leaving 17 bases between them. The CDR3 is 15 amino acids. CDR1 MDHEN and CDR2 SYDVKM come from the germline V gene.

The chain links TRBV6-5 to TRBJ2-7; D is possibly TRBD2 (5 bases). This CDR3 has 15 residues. V lost 2 bases, J lost 9 bases, and 20 bases lay in between. CDR1 and CDR2 from the germline V gene are MNHEY and SVGAGI. CDR3 region: CASSYGGPPESGQYF. CDR3 nucleotide sequence: TGTGCCAGCAGTTACGGTGGGCCTCCGGAAAGCGGGCAGTACTTC.

V is TRBV7-6 and J is TRBJ2-5, with a tentative D call TRBD1 (6 bases). Trimming removed 1 base at V and 5 bases at J, with 20 bases between. The CDR3 has 17 amino acids. Germline V gene sequence: CDR1 SGHVS, CDR2 FNYEAQ. Here the CDR3 reads CASSLEWGPNMGETQYF. The CDR3 DNA sequence: TGTGCCAGCAGCTTAGAGTGGGGGCCGAACATGGGGGAGACCCAGTACTTC. Variable domain in full (rest from reference TRBV7-6 and TRBJ2-5): GAGVSQSPRYKVTKRGQDVALRCDPISGHVSLYWYRQALGQGPEFLTYFNYEAQQDKSGLPNDRFSAERPEGSISTLTIQRTEQRDSAMYRCASSLEWGPNMGETQYFGPGTRLLVL.

V is TRBV7-9 and J is TRBJ2-7; tentative D call: TRBD1 (5 bases). Trimming stripped 1 base from V and 4 bases from J, with 14 bases between. Germline V gene sequence: CDR1 SEHNR, CDR2 FQNEAQ (reference sequence). The CDR3 runs 15 residues. CDR3 region: CASSLGRGVEYEQYF. The CDR3 DNA reads TGTGCCAGCAGCTTAGGAAGGGGTGTAGAGTACGAGCAGTACTTC. The full variable domain, with the rest looked up from reference TRBV7-9 and TRBJ2-7, is DTGVSQNPRHKITKRGQNVTFRCDPISEHNRLYWYRQTLGQGPEFLTYFQNEAQLEKSRLLSDRFSAERPKGSFSTLEIQRTEQGDSAMYLCASSLGRGVEYEQYFGPGTRLTVT.

The gene calls are TRBV18 and TRBJ1-1, with D uncertain. Germline-derived CDR1 and CDR2 are KGHSH and LQKENI. This CDR3 region has 14 residues. Trimming cost V 0 bases and J 7 bases, with 12 bases left between them. The DNA of the CDR3 is TGTGCCAGCTCACCACCGAGGCAGCCCTTTGAAGCTTTCTTT. This gives the protein CASSPPRQPFEAFF.

V is TRBV7-9 and J is TRBJ1-2; no clear D. Between the trimmed V and J ends, which lost 5 bases and 3 bases, there was a span of 19 bases. CDR1 is SEHNR and CDR2 is FQNEAQ in the germline V gene (reference sequence). This CDR3 has 16 amino acids. CDR3: CASSPVNGGRDYGYTF. For the CDR3, the DNA is TGTGCCAGCAGCCCTGTTAATGGAGGCCGGGACTATGGCTACACCTTC.

J is TRBJ2-5 and V is TRBV4-1; 14 nucleotides align to TRBD2. CDR1 and CDR2 from the germline V gene are MGHRA and YSYEKL. V trimming: 4 bases; J trimming: 2 bases; junction bases outside the gene matches: 6. This CDR3 is built from 17 residues. In DNA, the CDR3 is TGCGCCAGCAGCCCCCATGGACTAGCGGGAGGACAAGAGACCCAGTACTTC. Encoded protein: CASSPHGLAGGQETQYF.

This clone was counted once. The gene calls are TRBV29-1 and TRBJ2-3; 7 bases are a match to TRBD2. Germline values: CDR1 SQVTM, CDR2 ANQGSEA. This CDR3 contains 16 residues. J gave up 2 bases and V 1 base, and 9 bases lay outside the gene matches. CDR3 bases: TGCAGCGTTGAAGGGTGGCCTAGCGGAGACACAGATACGCAGTATTTT. As protein: CSVEGWPSGDTDTQYF.

This clone has a handful of counts. V usage is TRBV6-5 and J usage is TRBJ1-1, with TRBD1 as a possible D gene (6 bases). CDR1 is MNHEY, CDR2 SVGAGI, per germline. This CDR3 region has 14 residues. Trimming shortened V by 4 bases and J by 4 bases, and 13 bases separated the two germline ends. CDR3 sequence: CASSSDYRVTEAFF. In DNA, the CDR3 is TGTGCCAGCAGTTCCGACTACAGGGTCACTGAAGCTTTCTTT.

This clone has just one count. This chain links TRBV5-6 with TRBJ2-7, with TRBD2 as a possible D gene (5 bases). This CDR3 comprises 15 residues. In germline, CDR1 is SGHDT, CDR2 YYEEEE. V lost 1 base and J lost 1, with 12 bases in between. DNA of the CDR3: TGTGCCAGCAGCTTGCTTTCCGGACTTTCCTACGAGCAGTACTTC. Its protein product is CASSLLSGLSYEQYF.

The chain is built from TRBV14 and TRBJ2-7; weak D call: TRBD1 (5 bases). The length of the CDR3 is 16 residues. Trimming removed 5 bases at V and 2 bases at J, with 19 bases between. The germline CDR1 and CDR2 sequences are SGHDN and FVKESK. Here the CDR3 reads CASSRGMLTETYEQYF. CDR3 nucleotide sequence: TGTGCCAGCAGCAGGGGAATGTTGACAGAAACCTACGAGCAGTACTTC.

The V gene is TRBV27, the J gene TRBJ2-7, with D perhaps TRBD1 (6 bases). CDR1 and CDR2 from the germline V gene are MNHEY and SMNVEV (reference sequence). The V end lost 7 bases, the J end lost 0 bases, and 16 bases lay between the germline ends. The length of the CDR3 is 15 residues. The CDR3 here is CASKGLRGNSYEQYF. The CDR3 DNA reads as TGTGCCAGCAAGGGTCTGAGGGGGAACTCCTACGAGCAGTACTTC.

The chain has TRBV5-5 and TRBJ2-5; 9 bases match TRBD1. The CDR3 runs 16 residues. Trimming took 3 bases from V and 4 from J; bases not matched to a gene: 10. The germline V gene has CDR1 SGHKS and CDR2 YYEKEE (reference sequence). The CDR3 sequence: CASSSPGGTGIETQYF. CDR3 coding DNA: TGTGCCAGCAGCTCGCCTGGCGGGACAGGGATAGAGACCCAGTACTTC.

The rearrangement uses TRBV10-2 and TRBJ1-1; D uncertain. CDR1 WSHSY and CDR2 SAAADI come from the germline V gene. This CDR3 has 14 amino acids. Trimming removed 3 bases from V and 0 bases from J, with 8 bases in between. Here the CDR3 reads CASSEVPVNTEAFF. CDR3 coding DNA: TGCGCCAGCAGTGAAGTCCCGGTGAACACTGAAGCTTTCTTT.

The gene calls are TRBV7-9 and TRBJ2-1; 8 bases agree with TRBD2. V shed 5 bases, J shed 8 bases, and the junction held 14 bases outside the gene matches. The CDR3 is made up of 16 amino acids. The germline V gene encodes CDR1 SEHNR and CDR2 FQNEAQ (reference sequence). Here the CDR3 reads CASSLLPGLVLDEQFF. CDR3 DNA sequence: TGTGCCAGCAGCCTACTACCGGGACTAGTCCTTGATGAGCAGTTCTTC.

The chain couples TRBV6-5 to TRBJ1-1; D remains unclear. CDR1 and CDR2 from the germline V gene are MNHEY and SVGAGI. V gave up 1 base and J gave up 6 bases, with 15 bases separating them. The CDR3 loop spans 15 amino acids. Here the CDR3 reads CASSYFGDSGAEAFF. CDR3 in DNA: TGTGCCAGCAGTTACTTCGGAGATTCTGGCGCTGAAGCTTTCTTT.

In this sample, this clone turned up once. This sequence joins TRBV9 and TRBJ1-2; 8 nucleotides match TRBD1. Germline CDR1 is SGDLS and CDR2 is YYNGEE. J gave up 5 bases and V 3 bases, and 6 bases lay outside the gene matches. The CDR3 has 14 residues. The CDR3 here is CASSGRDRSYGYTF. In DNA form, the CDR3 reads TGTGCCAGCAGCGGACGGGACAGGAGTTATGGCTACACCTTC.

The chain combines TRBV29-1 with TRBJ2-3, with a possible D match to TRBD1 (6 bases). Germline V gene data show CDR1 as SQVTM and CDR2 as ANQGSEA. V shed 4 bases and J shed 4 bases, with 9 bases lying between them. The CDR3 spans 12 residues. Here the CDR3 DNA reads TGCAGCGTTGCGCCAGGGGCAGATACGCAGTATTTT. Residues: CSVAPGADTQYF.

J is TRBJ2-5 and V is TRBV28, with 13 bases aligning to TRBD2. V shed 2 bases and J 2 bases; nucleotides not matched to a gene: 2. Per germline, CDR1 MDHEN and CDR2 SYDVKM. This CDR3 is built from 16 residues. CDR3 bases: TGTGCCAGCAGTTTAGGACTAGCGGGGGTTCAAGAGACCCAGTACTTC. Translation: CASSLGLAGVQETQYF.

The J gene is TRBJ2-3, the V gene TRBV7-8; D is possibly TRBD1 (5 bases). The CDR3 spans 14 residues. Per germline, CDR1 SGHVS and CDR2 FQNEAQ. Trimming removed 0 bases from V and 2 bases from J, with 6 bases in between. In DNA form, the CDR3 reads TGTGCCAGCAGCTTAGCGGGGCCCACAGATACGCAGTATTTT. Its protein is CASSLAGPTDTQYF.

The chain uses TRBV7-6 and TRBJ1-3; D is unresolved. V lost 1 base, J lost 2 bases, and 6 bases lay in between. This CDR3 is 14 amino acids long. CDR1 is SGHVS and CDR2 is FNYEAQ in the germline V gene. Here the CDR3 DNA reads TGTGCCAGCAGCTTAGGCGGGGCTGGAAACACCATATATTTT. Amino acids: CASSLGGAGNTIYF.

V gene TRBV7-9 combines with J gene TRBJ2-5, with 7 bases that match TRBD2. Germline CDR1 SEHNR, CDR2 FQNEAQ (reference sequence). The CDR3 runs 15 residues. J was trimmed by 4 bases and V by 5 bases; bases with no gene match: 10. The CDR3 here is CASSRWGGSRETQYF. CDR3 in DNA: TGTGCCAGCAGCCGTTGGGGGGGGTCCCGAGAGACCCAGTACTTC.

The chain uses TRBV19 and TRBJ2-4, with TRBD2 matching 7 bases. This CDR3 spans 14 amino acids. After removal of 7 bases from V and 0 bases from J, the junction contained 3 bases not matched to a gene. CDR1 is LNHDA and CDR2 is SQIVND in the germline V gene (reference sequence). The CDR3 region is CASTVAGAKNIQYF. For the CDR3, the DNA is TGTGCCAGTACTGTAGCGGGAGCCAAAAACATTCAGTACTTC.